The T cell receptor beta chain under discussion was sequenced for a study of OX40 agonist ivuxolimab in advanced cancers. Study-wide context: Mean age around 60 years, range 23 to 79; 82.7% male. Partial responses were achieved by three patients, one with hepatocellular carcinoma and two with cutaneous melanoma.

The data were produced by immunoSEQ multiplex PCR, yet TCRdb's version contains in-frame clones alone and is incomplete. The profile covers approximately 120,000 clones, with 85% to 95% appearing a single time and 0.81% taken by the ten largest. Baseline was the first blood sampling point, followed by cycle 4 day 1 and cycle 7 day 1. The CDR3 contains 14 residues. Germline V lookup: CDR1 LGHNA, CDR2 YSLEER. Trimming stripped 0 bases from V and 6 bases from J, with 9 bases between. The sample holds one count of this clone. Antigen: not known. Findings and limits, study-wide: The study did not work out the antigen specificity of the expanded peripheral T cells.

Sample: CD4+ or CD8+ T cells sorted from blood, taken in a trial of the OX40 agonist ivuxolimab. The chain joins TRBV4-3 to TRBJ2-1; D not resolved. The origin of this receptor is an adult with an advanced solid tumor such as melanoma, head and neck, liver or kidney cancer. The CDR3 coding sequence is TGCGCCAGCAGCCAAGAAGGGATAGGCAATGAGCAGTTCTTC. Translated: CASSQEGIGNEQFF.